Listed here are 22 T cell receptor beta chains from one sample, sequenced in a study of blood T cell repertoires in COVID-19. Produced via immunoSEQ multiplex PCR; TCRdb's table is partial and in-frame only. The repertoire has 80,000 to 100,000 clones, roughly 80% of them found once; the top ten carry about 16%. Sequenced: peripheral blood. These receptors came from a woman aged 80 or over with active or convalescent COVID-19.

CDR3 sequence reads: CASTSIGGDANYGYTF. The CDR3 nucleotides read TGTGCCAGCACCTCAATCGGGGGTGACGCTAACTATGGCTACACCTTC. V usage is TRBV5-4 and J usage is TRBJ1-2; D is possibly TRBD1 (5 bases). The CDR3 has 16 residues. The V gene lost 6 bases and the J gene lost 0 bases, with 18 bases spanning the gap. Germline V lookup: CDR1 SGHNT, CDR2 YYREEE (reference sequence).

This chain uses TRBV29-1 with TRBJ2-5; 13 bases are shared with TRBD2. V gave up 7 bases and J gave up 2 bases; unmatched junction bases: 13. Germline loops: CDR1 SQVTM, CDR2 ANQGSEA. The CDR3 is made up of 17 amino acids. CDR3 residues: CSAVGFGTSGDQETQYF. Written as DNA, the CDR3 is TGCAGCGCGGTGGGTTTCGGGACTAGCGGGGATCAAGAGACCCAGTACTTC.

V and J are TRBV10-3 and TRBJ2-2, with D possibly being TRBD2 (7 bases). Germline CDR1 ENHRY, CDR2 SYGVKD. The CDR3 consists of 16 residues. Trimming cost V 4 bases and J 5 bases, with 17 bases left between them. CDR3 sequence (DNA): TGTGCCATCAGTGGCGGGGGCTTAGAGTGGACCGGGGAGCTGTTTTTT. Its protein is CAISGGGLEWTGELFF.

The rearrangement links TRBV2 to TRBJ2-7, with D perhaps matching TRBD1 (6 bases). V lost 7 bases, J lost 2 bases, and 9 bases lay in between. This CDR3 comprises 12 residues. The germline V gene has CDR1 SNHLY and CDR2 FYNNEI. CDR3 sequence: CASTGTPYEQYF. The CDR3, as DNA: TGTGCCAGCACAGGGACACCCTACGAGCAGTACTTC. Full variable domain (outside the CDR3, taken from reference TRBV2 and TRBJ2-7): EPEVTQTPSHQVTQMGQEVILRCVPISNHLYFYWYRQILGQKVEFLVSFYNNEISEKSEIFDDQFSVERPDGSNFTLKIRSTKLEDSAMYFCASTGTPYEQYFGPGTRLTVT.

CDR3 loop: CAWSPSGSIRYAEQFF. CDR3 in DNA: TGTGCCTGGAGCCCTAGCGGGAGTATAAGGTACGCTGAGCAGTTCTTC. The chain recombines TRBV30 with TRBJ2-1; 10 bases agree with TRBD2. CDR1 and CDR2 (germline): GTSNPN, SVGIG (reference sequence). This CDR3 is built from 16 residues. V trimming: 3 bases; J trimming: 9 bases; junction bases outside the gene matches: 14.

The V and J genes are TRBV5-1 and TRBJ1-2; no reliable D call. Germline CDR1 SGHRS, CDR2 YFSETQ. The CDR3 loop spans 15 amino acids. Trimming took off 4 bases at V and 3 bases at J, with 16 bases between the two ends. CDR3 DNA: TGCGCCAGCAGCCAGCCGGGGATCGGGGACTATGGCTACACCTTC. It yields the protein CASSQPGIGDYGYTF. The full variable domain, in which reference TRBV5-1 and TRBJ1-2 provide the parts outside the CDR3, is KAGVTQTPRYLIKTRGQQVTLSCSPISGHRSVSWYQQTPGQGLQFLFEYFSETQRNKGNFPGRFSGRQFSNSRSEMNVSTLELGDSALYLCASSQPGIGDYGYTFGSGTRLTVV.

J is TRBJ1-2 and V is TRBV6-2 or TRBV6-3, with 8 bases aligning to TRBD1. J was trimmed by 4 bases and V by 0 bases; bases with no gene match: 4. The germline gives CDR1 MNHEY, CDR2 SVGEGT. This CDR3 region has 15 residues. The CDR3: CASSYSRTGTYGYTF. CDR3 coding DNA: TGTGCCAGCAGTTACTCGAGGACAGGGACCTATGGCTACACCTTC.

The CDR3 here is CASSLVGGYQETQYF. CDR3 bases: TGCGCCAGCAGCTTGGTCGGGGGGTACCAAGAGACCCAGTACTTC. The chain is built from TRBV5-1 and TRBJ2-5, with 7 bases fitting TRBD2. Losses at the gene ends were 0 bases for V and 0 bases for J; bases not matched to a gene: 2. This CDR3 is 15 amino acids long. The germline gives CDR1 SGHRS, CDR2 YFSETQ.

The chain is built from TRBV20-1 and TRBJ2-5, with D perhaps matching TRBD2 (6 bases). Trimming shortened V by 3 bases and J by 2 bases, and 13 bases separated the two germline ends. Looked up from germline, CDR1 is DFQATT and CDR2 is SNEGSKA (reference sequence). The CDR3 covers 14 residues. CDR3 bases: TGCAGTGCTAGTTGGACGGGAGAGCAAGAGACCCAGTACTTC. Protein sequence: CSASWTGEQETQYF.

J is TRBJ2-2 and V is TRBV24-1, with D possibly being TRBD1 (5 bases). The V gene's germline CDR1 is KGHDR and CDR2 SFDVKD. The CDR3 has 14 amino acids. The germline V and J ends were trimmed by 6 bases and 4 bases, with 11 bases remaining between them. The CDR3 spells CATSSGYGTGELFF. The DNA for the CDR3 is TGTGCCACCAGTTCAGGGTACGGCACCGGGGAGCTGTTTTTT.

The CDR3 is CASSYSGGPLGGELFF. The CDR3 nucleotides read TGTGCCAGCAGTTACTCGGGAGGGCCCCTTGGCGGGGAGCTGTTTTTT. The chain uses TRBV6-5 and TRBJ2-2; 7 bases map to TRBD2. V was clipped by 0 bases and J by 7 bases; unmatched bases: 8. CDR1 and CDR2 (germline): MNHEY, SVGAGI. The CDR3 spans 16 residues.

The rearrangement links TRBV4-3 to TRBJ2-2, with 7 bases lining up with TRBD2. The CDR3 has 16 amino acids. Germline V gives CDR1 LGHNA, CDR2 YSLEER. Losses at the gene ends were 0 bases for V and 6 bases for J; bases not matched to a gene: 7. The CDR3 sequence is CASSQDWEGVPGELFF. The CDR3 DNA follows: TGCGCCAGCAGCCAAGATTGGGAGGGAGTCCCCGGGGAGCTGTTTTTT.

The chain links TRBV6-4 to TRBJ2-6, with a possible D match to TRBD1 (6 bases). The CDR3 has 17 residues. V was clipped by 6 bases and J by 0 bases, with 15 bases between them. Germline-derived CDR1 and CDR2 are MRHNA and SNTAGT. CDR3 coding DNA: TGTGCCAGCAGCTCCACAGGGACAAACTCTGGGGCCAACGTCCTGACTTTC. This translates into CASSSTGTNSGANVLTF.

This clone was recorded once. J is TRBJ1-3 and V is TRBV7-8; D is possibly TRBD1 (5 bases). V was trimmed by 5 bases and J by 1 base, leaving 9 bases between them. In germline, CDR1 is SGHVS, CDR2 FQNEAQ. The CDR3 has 14 amino acids. This chain's CDR3 is CASSMTASGNTIYF. Here the CDR3 DNA reads TGTGCCAGCAGCATGACAGCATCTGGAAACACCATATATTTT.

The sample holds a few counts of this clone. The V gene is TRBV9, the J gene TRBJ1-1; D unresolved. The CDR3 is 12 residues long. Trimming left V 3 bases short and J 8 bases short, with 11 bases between. Germline values: CDR1 SGDLS, CDR2 YYNGEE. The CDR3 here is CASSAPPGEAFF. The CDR3 DNA is TGTGCCAGCAGCGCTCCTCCCGGGGAAGCTTTCTTT.

This clone was found once. The genes are TRBV20-1 and TRBJ2-2; 8 bases are a match to TRBD2. The trim removed 3 bases at V and 6 bases at J, leaving 6 bases unmatched. The CDR3 is made up of 14 amino acids. Germline V gene data show CDR1 as DFQATT and CDR2 as SNEGSKA (reference sequence). CDR3 sequence: CSASGGRFPGELFF. CDR3 DNA sequence: TGCAGTGCTAGTGGCGGGAGGTTCCCCGGGGAGCTGTTTTTT.

The V and J genes are TRBV29-1 and TRBJ1-2; unclear D gene. Germline V gives CDR1 SQVTM, CDR2 ANQGSEA. Deletions cut 0 bases from V and 2 bases from J, with 10 bases between. CDR3 length: 14 amino acids. In nucleotides, the CDR3 is TGCAGCGTTGAAGATTTAGACGGGAACTATGGCTACACCTTC. Protein product: CSVEDLDGNYGYTF.

The chain has TRBV6-2 or TRBV6-3 and TRBJ1-2, with D unresolved. Germline CDR1 MNHEY, CDR2 SVGEGT. The V end was cut by 7 bases, the J end by 8 bases, with 23 bases between. This CDR3 is 15 amino acids long. The CDR3 sequence: CASNPTMGRVGGYTF. DNA for the CDR3: TGTGCCAGCAACCCCACGATGGGCAGAGTCGGCGGCTACACCTTC.

The V call is TRBV2, the J call TRBJ2-1; 11 positions match TRBD2. This CDR3 is 14 amino acids long. The germline V gene encodes CDR1 SNHLY and CDR2 FYNNEI. Trimming took 10 bases from V and 5 from J; bases not matched to a gene: 7. CDR3 sequence: CATLRLAGHNEQFF. CDR3 sequence (DNA): TGTGCCACCTTAAGACTAGCGGGGCACAATGAGCAGTTCTTC.

This chain links TRBV20-1 with TRBJ1-2; D is undetermined. The CDR3 spans 12 residues. Germline V gives CDR1 DFQATT, CDR2 SNEGSKA (reference sequence). With 3 bases removed from V and 0 bases from J, the gap between germline ends came to 5 bases. The CDR3 is CSASSANYGYTF. CDR3 DNA: TGCAGTGCTAGTTCAGCTAACTATGGCTACACCTTC.

The V call is TRBV19, the J call TRBJ1-6; D is unclear. Germline CDR1 and CDR2: LNHDA and SQIVND (reference sequence). V lost 4 bases to trimming and J lost 7 bases, with 11 bases between them. The CDR3 sequence is 14 residues long. Here the CDR3 DNA reads TGTGCCAGTAGTACCCGGACTGGGAATTCACCCCTCCACTTT. This translates into CASSTRTGNSPLHF.

The chain recombines TRBV7-9 with TRBJ2-7, with 8 bases fitting TRBD1. V lost 1 base to trimming and J lost 1 base; unmatched junction nucleotides: 15. CDR1 SEHNR and CDR2 FQNEAQ come from the germline V gene (reference sequence). The CDR3 runs 19 residues. This chain's CDR3 is CASSLVSWGRGDRSYEQYF. The CDR3 region has the DNA TGTGCCAGCAGCTTAGTTTCCTGGGGGCGTGGGGACAGGTCCTACGAGCAGTACTTC.